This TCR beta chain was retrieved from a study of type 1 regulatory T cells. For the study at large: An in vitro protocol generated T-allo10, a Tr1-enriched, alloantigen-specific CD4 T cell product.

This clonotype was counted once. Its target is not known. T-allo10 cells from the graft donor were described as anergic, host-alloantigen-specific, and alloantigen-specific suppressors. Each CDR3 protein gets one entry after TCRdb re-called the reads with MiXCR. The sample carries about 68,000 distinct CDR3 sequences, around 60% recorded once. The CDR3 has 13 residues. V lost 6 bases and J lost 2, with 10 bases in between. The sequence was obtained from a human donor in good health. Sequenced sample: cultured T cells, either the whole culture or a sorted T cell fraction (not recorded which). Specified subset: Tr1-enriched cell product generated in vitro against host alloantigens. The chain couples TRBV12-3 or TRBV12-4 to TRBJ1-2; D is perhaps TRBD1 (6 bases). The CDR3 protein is CASSPGQNYGYTF. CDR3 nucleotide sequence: TGTGCCAGCAGCCCGGGACAAAACTATGGCTACACCTTC.